This T cell receptor beta chain originates from a study of control samples from healthy donors and cancer patients. Between the trimmed V and J ends, which lost 0 bases and 0 bases, there was a span of 9 bases. The CDR3 sequence is 16 residues long. The method was immunoSEQ multiplex PCR; TCRdb's version includes in-frame clones alone and lacks a portion of them. This repertoire includes roughly 200,000 clones. This TCR derives from a woman between 25 and 40 years old in good health. Material: blood. The chain has TRBV5-3 and TRBJ1-4; no firm D call. TRBV5-3 is recorded as an ORF, its role being uncertain. This chain's CDR3 is CARSLVRGATNEKLFF. Written as DNA, the CDR3 is TGTGCCAGAAGCTTGGTTCGCGGTGCAACTAATGAAAAACTGTTTTTT.